These 14 T cell receptor beta chains were sequenced from one sample in a study of control samples from healthy donors and cancer patients. The method was immunoSEQ multiplex PCR; TCRdb's version includes in-frame clones alone and lacks a portion of them. The data show about 170,000 clones, under 95% seen once. Sequences were obtained from blood. The receptors here all came from a woman younger than 35 in good health.

V usage is TRBV27 and J usage is TRBJ1-1; TRBD1 aligns across 7 bases. CDR3 length: 12 residues. Germline loops: CDR1 MNHEY, CDR2 SMNVEV (reference sequence). V shed 5 bases and J 7 bases; nucleotides not matched to a gene: 4. The chain's CDR3 is CASSTNRGEAFF. CDR3 bases: TGTGCCAGCAGTACGAACAGGGGTGAAGCTTTCTTT.

The DNA of the CDR3 is TGCGCCAGCGTATGGACCCCTAACACCGGGGAGCTGTTTTTT. Its protein is CASVWTPNTGELFF. This rearrangement joins TRBV10-1 to TRBJ2-2, with no clear D. Between the trimmed V and J ends, which lost 8 bases and 2 bases, there was a span of 12 bases. Germline loops: CDR1 WNHNN, CDR2 SYGVQD (reference sequence). CDR3 length equals 14 residues.

The chain employs TRBV6-2 or TRBV6-3 and TRBJ2-3; D ambiguous. The CDR3 has 12 residues. V was clipped by 3 bases and J by 2 bases, with 3 bases between them. CDR1 MNHEY and CDR2 SVGEGT come from the germline V gene. CDR3 nucleotides: TGTGCCAGCAGTTATTACACAGATACGCAGTATTTT. Amino acid sequence: CASSYYTDTQYF.

The sample holds a few counts of this clone. J is TRBJ1-6 and V is TRBV9, with TRBD1 matching 7 bases. The CDR3 sequence is 16 residues long. The J segment lost 6 bases and the V segment lost 3 bases, leaving 9 bases of the junction unmatched. The germline V gene has CDR1 SGDLS and CDR2 YYNGEE. The CDR3 loop is CASSGRPGQLNSPLHF. The CDR3 DNA sequence: TGTGCCAGCAGCGGACGTCCGGGACAGCTTAATTCACCCCTCCACTTT.

The chain employs TRBV5-4 and TRBJ2-5, with D perhaps being TRBD1 or TRBD2 (5 bases each). The CDR3 runs to 16 residues. The germline V gene encodes CDR1 SGHNT and CDR2 YYREEE (reference sequence). Trimming removed 1 base from V and 0 bases from J, with 13 bases in between. The CDR3: CASSLPAAGHQETQYF. The CDR3, as DNA: TGTGCCAGCAGCTTGCCAGCGGCAGGGCACCAAGAGACCCAGTACTTC.

The chain uses TRBV19 and TRBJ2-7, with 11 bases lining up with TRBD1. The CDR3 loop spans 16 amino acids. Per the germline V gene, CDR1 is LNHDA and CDR2 is SQIVND (reference sequence). Unmatched junction bases numbered 8, after V lost 5 bases and J lost 2 bases. The CDR3 DNA follows: TGTGCCAGTAGTTCCATCGGGACAGGGGGAGCCTACGAGCAGTACTTC. This codes for CASSSIGTGGAYEQYF.

The rearrangement uses TRBV10-3 and TRBJ1-3; D unresolved. There are 11 residues in the CDR3. V lost 9 bases and J 4 bases, leaving 7 bases between the germline ends. Germline-derived CDR1 and CDR2 are ENHRY and SYGVKD. For the CDR3, the DNA is TGTGCCATAGTAGGCGGAAACACCATATATTTT. Its translation: CAIVGGNTIYF.

The chain carries TRBV15 and TRBJ2-3, with D perhaps TRBD1 or TRBD2 (5 bases each). Germline loops: CDR1 LNHNV, CDR2 YYDKDF (reference sequence). The ends were cut back, 5 bases at V and 4 bases at J, with 10 bases in the middle. The CDR3 length is 13 residues. CDR3 in amino acids: CATSPGAPDTQYF. The CDR3 region has the DNA TGTGCCACCAGCCCCGGGGCTCCAGATACGCAGTATTTT.

The chain uses TRBV7-9 and TRBJ1-1; D is undetermined. Trimming removed 2 bases at V and 0 bases at J, with 7 bases between. The germline CDR1 and CDR2 sequences are SEHNR and FQNEAQ (reference sequence). The CDR3 contains 14 residues. CDR3 nucleotide sequence: TGTGCCAGCAGCTTAAGGGCTTTGAACACTGAAGCTTTCTTT. This codes for CASSLRALNTEAFF. Variable domain in full (rest from reference TRBV7-9 and TRBJ1-1): DTGVSQNPRHKITKRGQNVTFRCDPISEHNRLYWYRQTLGQGPEFLTYFQNEAQLEKSRLLSDRFSAERPKGSFSTLEIQRTEQGDSAMYLCASSLRALNTEAFFGQGTRLTVV.

This clone was recorded once. This chain uses TRBV7-9 with TRBJ1-2; the D is unclear. The germline gives CDR1 SEHNR, CDR2 FQNEAQ (reference sequence). V dropped 1 base and J dropped 13 bases, with 13 bases sitting between them. There are 12 residues in the CDR3. The CDR3 spells CASSLGAGVFTF. Written as DNA, the CDR3 is TGTGCCAGCAGCTTAGGGGCGGGAGTGTTCACCTTC.

Here the CDR3 reads CASSEAEAWGTGRKETQYF. The CDR3 coding sequence is TGTGCCAGCAGTGAAGCAGAAGCATGGGGGACAGGGAGGAAAGAGACCCAGTACTTC. The chain is built from TRBV6-1 and TRBJ2-5; 9 positions agree with TRBD1. This CDR3 is 19 amino acids long. The germline gives CDR1 MNHNS, CDR2 SASEGT. Trimming took 0 bases from V and 3 from J; bases not matched to a gene: 14.

The chain is built from TRBV5-6 and TRBJ1-1; TRBD1 is a possible D gene (5 bases). In germline, CDR1 is SGHDT, CDR2 YYEEEE. Trimming left V 4 bases short and J 0 bases short, with 16 bases between. The CDR3 covers 16 residues. The CDR3 DNA is TGTGCCAGCAGCCACTCGGCGGGGGTCTTGAACACTGAAGCTTTCTTT. Protein product: CASSHSAGVLNTEAFF.

The gene calls are TRBV9 and TRBJ2-1; no clear D. Trimming pared 3 bases from V and 6 bases from J, leaving 16 bases between. The CDR3 runs to 15 residues. Germline values: CDR1 SGDLS, CDR2 YYNGEE. The DNA for the CDR3 is TGTGCCAGCAGCGCCGCTGGGCAATCAGGCAATGAGCAGTTCTTC. It is translated as CASSAAGQSGNEQFF.

This clone was counted a single time. V usage is TRBV7-9 and J usage is TRBJ2-1; 7 positions agree with TRBD2. In germline, CDR1 is SEHNR, CDR2 FQNEAQ (reference sequence). The CDR3 loop spans 15 amino acids. The trim removed 2 bases at V and 10 bases at J, leaving 11 bases unmatched. This chain's CDR3 is CASSLPAGTGVEQFF. The DNA for the CDR3 is TGTGCCAGCAGCTTACCAGCGGGGACTGGTGTAGAGCAGTTCTTC.